This T cell receptor beta chain was recovered during a study of T cells in narcolepsy. Study details: Healthy controls were enrolled alongside patients with narcolepsy type 1 or type 2.

Sequencing was performed with immunoSEQ multiplex PCR; in TCRdb, only in-frame clones are kept and a portion is missing. This sample has roughly 30,000 clones, with more than 65% found just once. Study results and caveats: Autoreactive clonotypes reportedly recurred in blood of same and different patients, not controls. Same-patient CSF and blood CD4+ T cell clonotypes included HCRT-specific and TRIB2-specific autoreactive ones. Some memory CD4+ repertoires had no autoreactive clone sequences.

Turning to this clone: Its antigen is not known.

This sequence originates from a human donor in good health. The sequenced material came from memory (CD45RA-) CD4+ T cells from blood.

CDR3 sequence reads: CASSTGAWTSSEKLFF. In DNA, the CDR3 is TGCGCCAGCAGCACCGGAGCCTGGACATCTAGTGAAAAACTGTTTTTT. The chain uses TRBV5-1 and TRBJ1-4, with a weak D call TRBD1 (5 bases). V was trimmed by 4 bases and J by 7 bases, leaving 20 bases between them. The length of the CDR3 is 16 residues. Germline V gene sequence: CDR1 SGHRS, CDR2 YFSETQ.